Following are 11 T cell receptor beta chains from one sample sequenced in a study of cytomegalovirus exposure and HLA in healthy donors. With 60 Vbeta and 13 Jbeta primers, the PCR was carried out. Profiled with immunoSEQ multiplex PCR; TCRdb holds only in-frame clones, not every one. The table shows around 90,000 clones, with around 80% occurring only once. Sequenced sample: PBMCs. The receptors come from a young man in good health and CMV-seronegative.

This clone was counted between two and nine times. This chain joins TRBV4-2 and TRBJ1-5; TRBD1 agrees at 9 bases. Trimming took 1 base from V and 2 from J; bases not matched to a gene: 0. This CDR3 has 15 residues. Germline lookup yields CDR1 LGHNA and CDR2 YNFKEQ. The CDR3 is CASSQGTGGNQPQHF. In nucleotides, the CDR3 is TGTGCCAGCAGCCAAGGGACAGGGGGCAATCAGCCCCAGCATTTT.

The chain carries TRBV29-1 and TRBJ1-2; 9 bases line up with TRBD1. CDR3 size: 12 residues. V lost 7 bases and J lost 4; bases outside the gene matches: 4. CDR1 is SQVTM, CDR2 ANQGSEA, per germline. This CDR3 reads CSEKTGGYGYTF. For the CDR3, the DNA is TGCAGCGAGAAGACAGGGGGCTATGGCTACACCTTC.

The genes are TRBV19 and TRBJ1-2; 7 nucleotides agree with TRBD1. The V gene's germline CDR1 is LNHDA and CDR2 SQIVND (reference sequence). The CDR3 consists of 14 residues. Trimming removed 7 bases from V and 7 bases from J; junction bases left unmatched: 12. CDR3 region: CASKETGLLFGYTF. The CDR3 DNA sequence: TGTGCCAGTAAGGAGACAGGGTTATTGTTTGGCTACACCTTC.

The chain is built from TRBV7-2 and TRBJ1-1; the match to TRBD1 covers 8 bases. J gave up 2 bases and V 5 bases, and 7 bases lay outside the gene matches. Germline lookup yields CDR1 SGHTA and CDR2 FQGNSA. This CDR3 spans 15 amino acids. The CDR3 sequence is CASSPHGTGNTEAFF. The CDR3 DNA reads TGTGCCAGCAGCCCACACGGGACAGGAAACACTGAAGCTTTCTTT.

This chain uses TRBV7-9 with TRBJ1-2; D is perhaps TRBD1 (5 bases). CDR1 is SEHNR, CDR2 FQNEAQ, per germline (reference sequence). V was cut by 0 bases and J by 5 bases, with 7 bases left in between. This CDR3 is built from 13 residues. CDR3 sequence reads: CASSLASGYGYTF. The CDR3 coding sequence is TGTGCCAGCAGCTTAGCTTCAGGGTATGGCTACACCTTC.

The chain is built from TRBV18 and TRBJ1-1; 8 bases agree with TRBD1. There are 15 residues in the CDR3. Germline V CDR1 and CDR2: KGHSH, LQKENI. V shed 3 bases, J shed 4 bases, and the junction held 7 bases outside the gene matches. The CDR3 DNA is TGTGCCAGCTCACCCACGACAGGGGCTATCACTGAAGCTTTCTTT. Residues: CASSPTTGAITEAFF.

This chain connects TRBV7-9 to TRBJ1-1; 8 bases line up with TRBD1. J was trimmed by 2 bases and V by 11 bases; bases with no gene match: 16. This CDR3 has 16 amino acids. Looked up from germline, CDR1 is SEHNR and CDR2 is FQNEAQ (reference sequence). CDR3 protein: CASLPGSGQGNTEAFF. Written as DNA, the CDR3 is TGTGCCTCCCTACCGGGTAGCGGACAGGGTAACACTGAAGCTTTCTTT.

The rearrangement joins TRBV25-1 to TRBJ1-4, with a tentative D call TRBD1 (6 bases). V lost 6 bases, J lost 9 bases, and 17 bases lay in between. Looked up from germline, CDR1 is MGHDK and CDR2 is SYGVNS. The CDR3 consists of 14 residues. DNA of the CDR3: TGTGCCAGCAGGGCGCAGGGGATCGGGCAAAAACTGTTTTTT. Translating gives CASRAQGIGQKLFF.

This chain uses TRBV5-4 with TRBJ2-2; perhaps TRBD1 as D (6 bases). This CDR3 region has 12 residues. Trimming took 7 bases from V and 6 from J, leaving 10 bases between them. CDR1 is SGHNT and CDR2 is YYREEE in the germline V gene (reference sequence). This CDR3 is CASGGLAGELFF. In DNA, the CDR3 is TGTGCCAGCGGGGGCTTGGCCGGGGAGCTGTTTTTT.

The chain combines TRBV10-3 with TRBJ1-6; no reliable D call. V lost 0 bases and J 7 bases, leaving 10 bases between the germline ends. The CDR3 runs to 15 residues. Looked up from germline, CDR1 is ENHRY and CDR2 is SYGVKD. The CDR3 DNA is TGTGCCATCAGTGAGTCGGGAGGGTTAAATTCACCCCTCCACTTT. Residues: CAISESGGLNSPLHF.

The rearrangement uses TRBV4-1 and TRBJ1-4; weak D call: TRBD1 (6 bases). Germline V gene sequence: CDR1 MGHRA, CDR2 YSYEKL. The CDR3 extends over 17 amino acids. V lost 0 bases and J 6 bases, leaving 17 bases between the germline ends. As DNA, the CDR3 is TGCGCCAGCAGCCAAGACGGGTCGCAGGGGCCAGATGAAAAACTGTTTTTT. The encoded protein is CASSQDGSQGPDEKLFF.